A selection of T cell receptor beta chains follows, all from one sample in a study of T-cell reconstitution after alpha-beta-depleted transplantation in children. TCRdb reanalysed the PCR reads using MiXCR and keeps one entry per CDR3 protein. The repertoire consists of over 450,000 distinct CDR3 sequences, with approximately 10% occurring once and the leading ten covering about 2%. Source: PBMCs, taken before TCRalphabeta/CD19-depleted stem cell transplant. These receptors were collected from a child aged 2 to 15 with inherited bone marrow failure, due to receive a stem cell transplant. Both conserved end residues are part of each CDR3.

V	J	CDR3
TRBV7-2	TRBJ2-7	CASSLTGAEMSHEQYF
TRBV4-3	TRBJ2-7	CASSQNEPGLAGGYEQYF
TRBV18	TRBJ2-5	CASSRTGIQETQYF
TRBV7-2	TRBJ2-3	CASSSLHGNALTDTQYF
TRBV20-1	TRBJ2-7	CSAPPPGTVTYEQYF
TRBV5-6	TRBJ2-5	CASSLVANAFPKQETQYF
TRBV5-6	TRBJ1-4	CASSLWAREKLFF
TRBV27	TRBJ2-1	CASSLRGQGYGEQFF
TRBV10-2	TRBJ2-1	CASSASPYGNNEQFF
TRBV20-1	TRBJ2-7	CSAHTPTSGSYEQYF
TRBV25-1	TRBJ2-7	CASSEYGSRGHEQYF
TRBV27	TRBJ2-2	CASSLRTGELFF
TRBV20-1	TRBJ2-5	CSARVVETQYF
TRBV10-3	TRBJ2-1	CAISVFQRNNSYNEQFF
TRBV15	TRBJ2-1	CATSRELAGGNNEQFF
TRBV2	TRBJ1-1	CASSEAQSFQGASTEAFF
TRBV10-3	TRBJ2-7	CAISGTGEESSYEQYF
TRBV5-1	TRBJ2-3	CASSLEAGGDTQYF
TRBV5-4	TRBJ2-5	CAISPGLQSQYF
TRBV7-8	TRBJ2-3	CASSLGWTGTTDTQYF
TRBV18	TRBJ2-1	CASSPSGDSYNEQFF
TRBV18	TRBJ2-3	CASSPRRQGITDTQYF
TRBV5-1	TRBJ2-7	CASSLHGAPSYEQYF
TRBV12-3/TRBV12-4	TRBJ2-5	CASSGTGHGGETQYF
TRBV4-3	TRBJ2-5	CASSQETGLEGETQYF
TRBV20-1	TRBJ2-5	CSASSGGSETQYF
TRBV12-3/TRBV12-4	TRBJ2-7	CASHRTGGAYEQYF
TRBV5-5	TRBJ2-7	CASSLAAGVIVRQYF
TRBV20-1	TRBJ2-1	CSAEPGTGSYNEQFF
TRBV20-1	TRBJ2-3	CSAQADTQYF
TRBV14	TRBJ1-2	CASSHSRTGPYGYTF
TRBV15	TRBJ1-1	CATSSWGLNTEAFF
TRBV7-7	TRBJ2-3	CASSLDASTDTQYF
TRBV20-1	TRBJ2-7	CSATLSGGEQYF
TRBV20-1	TRBJ2-7	CSARDLRGLGYEQYF
TRBV5-5	TRBJ2-7	CASSLSGTGGSEQYF
TRBV12-3/TRBV12-4	TRBJ2-7	CASSSGLVHYEQYF